This T cell receptor (beta chain) derives from a study of T-cell memory formation after mild COVID-19 (dated by TCRdb to the early 2020s). With regard to the full study: TCR sequence clusters from the two donors were found to be largely donor specific. T-cell clones expanding and contracting after mild COVID-19 in a couple of donors were tracked by longitudinal TCRalpha and TCRbeta repertoire sequencing. The cohort comprised two young, previously healthy adult volunteers, one female and one male. Findings and caveats that apply to the study as a whole: From day 15 to 85, contracting clones showed balanced CD4/CD8 phenotypes, whereas a second wave of clones that expanded from day 15 to 37 leaned towards CD4+. The detection of some responding clones in pre-infection memory suggests that pre-existing cross-reactive memory T cells joined the SARS-CoV-2 response. Contracting CD4+ clones turned up mainly in the CM and EM memory subsets, whereas EMRA was where CD8+ clones were enriched. SARS-CoV-2 specificity was not confirmed for the second-wave clones peaking on day 37. The study included only a couple of mild cases, and larger cohorts that include severe cases with pre-infection samples were judged to be necessary.

The CDR3, cysteine through phenylalanine, is 16 amino acids long. The CDR3 DNA has 48 bases and is translated from base 1. In the germline V gene, CDR1 corresponds to SGHTA and CDR2 to FQGTGA. V is cut back by 1 base and J by 7 bases, with 9 bases in the junction unmatched. The sequencing machine was an Illumina NovaSeq 6000. cDNA libraries for TCRalpha and TCRbeta were prepared by 5'RACE using constant-segment primers, with sample barcodes and unique molecular identifiers added. Trizol reagent was used to extract RNA from every sample. Library amplification was performed in two PCR steps, and a second sample barcode and Illumina TruSeq adapters were introduced in the second step. Libraries were sequenced on an Illumina NovaSeq with 2 x 150 bp paired-end reads. As for the authors' bioinformatics: Demultiplexing of reads and collapsing into UMI-guided consensus sequences were performed with migec v1.2.7. Using mixcr v2.1.11, UMI consensuses were aligned to TRA and TRB V and J templates and then assembled into clonotypes. Clonotypes were classified as expanded or contracted when called significant by both edgeR and NoisET, with noise models trained on biological replicates. For edgeR calls, the thresholds were a false discovery rate-adjusted p below 0.01 and a log2 fold-change of 1. As an exploratory analysis of dynamics, max-normalized trajectories of the 1000 most abundant clonotypes were examined by PCA with hierarchical clustering. Separately sequenced CD4+ and CD8+ repertoires were used to assign a CD4 or CD8 phenotype to each responding clone. Through fastp at Q25 and MiXCR, TCRdb rebuilt clones from the public reads, retaining in-frame beta chains. Each entry is one CDR3 protein sequence, shown with its most common DNA and genes. The V and J calls and clone size come from TCRdb's table, not from the authors' own analysis. The sample profile shows about 540,000 distinct CDR3 sequences; 20% of them were found once. In total, the top ten clones hold under 15% of the sample.

Ficoll-Paque density gradient centrifugation was used to isolate PBMCs. With respect to this clonotype: The target of this receptor is not known. No base-level quality is on record; no much larger clone is a single base apart.

The rearranged chain carries TRBV7-3 and TRBJ2-1; 8 middle bases align to TRBD1. The TCR sequence derives from an adult woman who had mild COVID-19 (a few samples of this study predate the infection). The sample titles of this study are shuffled in the database, so cell type and time point are left out; the donor was told from shared clones. The sequenced sample consisted of PBMCs or a T cell subset sorted from them (not recorded which). The nucleotides are TGTGCCAGCAGCTTAAAAGTAGGGACAGGCATGAATGAGCAGTTCTTC. The encoded protein is CASSLKVGTGMNEQFF.